The 10 T cell receptor beta chains reported below all come from one sample, sequenced in a study of regulatory T cells in long-lasting Graves disease. The authors built TCR beta libraries using iRepertoire HTBI primers and Arm-PCR of CDR3 regions. TCRdb used MiXCR to reprocess the multiplex PCR reads, holding one entry per CDR3 protein. Counted here are a few hundred thousand distinct CDR3 sequences, 23% occurring once; the ten biggest clones make up approximately 25%. Time point: persistent/refractory GD, antithyroid drugs over 5 years with positive TRAb. There was RNA extracted from PBMCs, and the TCR library was made from it. This specimen consisted of peripheral blood mononuclear cells (PBMCs), obtained when the disease was refractory, from a patient treated with antithyroid drugs. Receptor source: a female donor with Graves disease.

There are many counts of this clonotype. V is TRBV2 and J is TRBJ1-4; no reliable D call. The V end was cut by 6 bases, the J end by 5 bases, with 4 bases between. The CDR3 is 11 amino acids. The germline V gene encodes CDR1 SNHLY and CDR2 FYNNEI. CDR3 amino acids: CASSYNEKLFF. CDR3 bases: TGTGCCAGCAGCTACAATGAAAAACTGTTTTTT.

This clonotype was recorded a few times. This chain connects TRBV7-2 to TRBJ2-7; TRBD2 aligns across 8 bases. V lost 6 bases and J lost 2; bases outside the gene matches: 9. The CDR3 sequence is 15 residues long. In germline, CDR1 is SGHTA, CDR2 FQGNSA. The CDR3 region is CASSSSGRLTYEQYF. Here the CDR3 DNA reads TGTGCCAGCAGTTCCAGCGGGAGACTCACCTACGAGCAGTACTTC. Drawing the rest from reference TRBV7-2 and TRBJ2-7, the complete variable domain is GAGVSQSPSNKVTEKGKDVELRCDPISGHTALYWYRQSLGQGLEFLIYFQGNSAPDKSGLPSDRFSAERTGGSVSTLTIQRTQQEDSAVYLCASSSSGRLTYEQYFGPGTRLTVT.

This chain links TRBV6-2 or TRBV6-3 with TRBJ1-2; tentative D call: TRBD1 (6 bases). This CDR3 is 13 amino acids long. In germline, CDR1 is MNHEY, CDR2 SVGEGT. V was pared by 7 bases and J by 2 bases, with 11 bases between. The CDR3 DNA reads as TGTGCCAGCACCTTACAGGGAAACTATGGCTACACCTTC. Amino acids: CASTLQGNYGYTF.

This clonotype was picked up a small number of times. V is TRBV7-9 and J is TRBJ2-7; TRBD1 agrees at 9 bases. Unmatched junction bases numbered 9, after V lost 5 bases and J lost 1 base. This CDR3 comprises 16 residues. Germline assignment: CDR1 SEHNR and CDR2 FQNEAQ (reference sequence). CDR3 nucleotides: TGTGCCAGCAGCGGACCTGGACAGGGGCGTTCCTACGAGCAGTACTTC. Its translation is CASSGPGQGRSYEQYF.

There are a few counts of this clonotype. The CDR3 sequence is CASSYSVESMNTEAFF. CDR3 nucleotide sequence: TGTGCCAGCAGTTACTCGGTAGAGAGCATGAACACTGAAGCTTTCTTT. The chain has TRBV6-2 or TRBV6-3 and TRBJ1-1; D gene uncertain. The CDR3 totals 16 residues. The V end lost 0 bases, the J end lost 0 bases, and 11 bases lay between the germline ends. Germline CDR1 MNHEY, CDR2 SVGEGT.

The chain combines TRBV5-5 with TRBJ1-2, with D uncertain. Germline CDR1 SGHKS, CDR2 YYEKEE (reference sequence). The CDR3 runs to 14 residues. The germline V and J ends were trimmed by 4 bases and 4 bases, with 14 bases remaining between them. The CDR3 loop is CASSGFGNSYGYTF. The CDR3 DNA reads as TGTGCCAGCAGCGGGTTTGGGAACTCCTATGGCTACACCTTC. The whole variable domain, remainder taken from reference TRBV5-5 and TRBJ1-2, is DAGVTQSPTHLIKTRGQQVTLRCSPISGHKSVSWYQQVLGQGPQFIFQYYEKEERGRGNFPDRFSARQFPNYSSELNVNALLLGDSALYLCASSGFGNSYGYTFGSGTRLTVV.

The chain carries TRBV20-1 and TRBJ1-5; unclear D gene. V lost 0 bases, J lost 1 base, and 7 bases lay in between. This CDR3 spans 14 amino acids. Germline CDR1 is DFQATT and CDR2 is SNEGSKA (reference sequence). The CDR3 DNA is TGCAGTGCTAGAGATCCGAACAGCAATCAGCCCCAGCATTTT. Protein: CSARDPNSNQPQHF.

The count of this clonotype is one. The gene calls are TRBV20-1 and TRBJ2-2; D gene unclear. CDR3 length: 14 amino acids. Germline assignment: CDR1 DFQATT and CDR2 SNEGSKA (reference sequence). Trimming took off 6 bases at V and 5 bases at J, with 16 bases between the two ends. CDR3: CSATPGRVTGELFF. The CDR3 nucleotides are TGCAGTGCCACACCCGGACGAGTTACCGGGGAGCTGTTTTTT.

This clonotype was detected once. In DNA form, the CDR3 reads TGTGCCACCCAGGGTCGGGACAGATGGTCCGAGCAGTACTTC. Amino acids: CATQGRDRWSEQYF. This rearrangement joins TRBV28 to TRBJ2-7; 7 bases are a match to TRBD1. The CDR3 has 14 residues. Germline V gene lookup returns CDR1 MDHEN and CDR2 SYDVKM. Trimming removed 10 bases from V and 6 bases from J; junction bases left unmatched: 15.

The genes are TRBV27 and TRBJ1-1; the match to TRBD1 covers 9 bases. Germline CDR1 is MNHEY and CDR2 is SMNVEV (reference sequence). V was pared by 6 bases and J by 4 bases, with 9 bases of the junction left unmatched. The CDR3 contains 15 residues. The CDR3 loop is CASSLQGQGRTEAFF. The DNA for the CDR3 is TGTGCCAGCAGCCTACAGGGACAGGGACGCACTGAAGCTTTCTTT.